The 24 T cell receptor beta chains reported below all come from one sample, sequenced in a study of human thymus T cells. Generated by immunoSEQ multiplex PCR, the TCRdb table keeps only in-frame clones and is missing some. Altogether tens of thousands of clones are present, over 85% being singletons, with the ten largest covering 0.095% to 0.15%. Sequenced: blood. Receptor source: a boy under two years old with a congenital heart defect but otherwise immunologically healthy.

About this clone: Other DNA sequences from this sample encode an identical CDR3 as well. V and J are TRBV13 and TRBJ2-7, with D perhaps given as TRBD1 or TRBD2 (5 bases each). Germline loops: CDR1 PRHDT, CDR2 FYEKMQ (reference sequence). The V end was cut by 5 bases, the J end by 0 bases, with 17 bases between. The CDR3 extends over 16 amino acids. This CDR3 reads CASSGPGTASSYEQYF. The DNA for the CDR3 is TGTGCCAGCAGCGGCCCTGGGACGGCAAGCTCCTACGAGCAGTACTTC. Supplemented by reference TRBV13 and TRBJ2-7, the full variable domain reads AAGVIQSPRHLIKEKRETATLKCYPIPRHDTVYWYQQGPGQDPQFLISFYEKMQSDKGSIPDRFSAQQFSDYHSELNMSSLELGDSALYFCASSGPGTASSYEQYFGPGTRLTVT.

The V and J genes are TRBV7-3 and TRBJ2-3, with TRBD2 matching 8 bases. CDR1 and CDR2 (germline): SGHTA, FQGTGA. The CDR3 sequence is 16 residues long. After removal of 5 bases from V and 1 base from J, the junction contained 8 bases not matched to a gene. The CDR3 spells CASSPLLAAGTDTQYF. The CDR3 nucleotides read TGTGCCAGCAGCCCACTACTAGCGGCGGGCACAGATACGCAGTATTTT.

In DNA form, the CDR3 reads TGTGCCAGCTCATCCGTGCCGACTAGCGGGGGGTTCACAGATACGCAGTATTTT. Translation: CASSSVPTSGGFTDTQYF. The rearrangement uses TRBV18 and TRBJ2-3; 13 bases are shared with TRBD2. With 5 bases clipped from V and 2 bases from J, the junction kept 10 bases outside the gene matches. The length of the CDR3 is 18 residues. Germline values: CDR1 KGHSH, CDR2 LQKENI.

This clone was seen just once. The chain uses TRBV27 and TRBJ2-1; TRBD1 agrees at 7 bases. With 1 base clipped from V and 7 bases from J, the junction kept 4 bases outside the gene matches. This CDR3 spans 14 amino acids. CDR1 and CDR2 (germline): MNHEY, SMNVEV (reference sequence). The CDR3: CASSLWDSRNEQFF. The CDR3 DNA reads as TGTGCCAGCAGTTTATGGGACAGTCGAAATGAGCAGTTCTTC.

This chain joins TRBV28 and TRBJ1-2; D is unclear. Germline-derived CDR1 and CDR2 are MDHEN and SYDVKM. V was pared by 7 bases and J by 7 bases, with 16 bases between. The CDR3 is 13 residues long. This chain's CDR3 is CASIPLRAAGYTF. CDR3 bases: TGTGCCAGCATCCCACTAAGGGCGGCTGGCTACACCTTC.

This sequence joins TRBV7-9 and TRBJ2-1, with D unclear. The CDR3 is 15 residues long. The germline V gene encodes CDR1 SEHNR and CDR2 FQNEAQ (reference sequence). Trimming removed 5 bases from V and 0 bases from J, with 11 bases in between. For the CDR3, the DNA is TGTGCCAGCAGCAGCCTTACCTACTCCTACAATGAGCAGTTCTTC. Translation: CASSSLTYSYNEQFF.

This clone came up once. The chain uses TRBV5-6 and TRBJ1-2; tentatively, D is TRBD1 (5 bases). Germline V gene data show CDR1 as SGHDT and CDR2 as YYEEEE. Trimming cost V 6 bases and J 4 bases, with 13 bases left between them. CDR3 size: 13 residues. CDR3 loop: CASTLGVSYGYTF. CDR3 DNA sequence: TGTGCCAGCACCCTAGGGGTCAGCTATGGCTACACCTTC.

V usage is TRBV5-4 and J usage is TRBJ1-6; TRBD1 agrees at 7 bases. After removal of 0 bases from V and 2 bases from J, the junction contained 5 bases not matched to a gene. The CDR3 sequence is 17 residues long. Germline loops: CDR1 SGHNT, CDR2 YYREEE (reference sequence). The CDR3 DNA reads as TGTGCCAGCAGCTTGGCCGCAGGGGGAACCTATAATTCACCCCTCCACTTT. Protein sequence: CASSLAAGGTYNSPLHF.

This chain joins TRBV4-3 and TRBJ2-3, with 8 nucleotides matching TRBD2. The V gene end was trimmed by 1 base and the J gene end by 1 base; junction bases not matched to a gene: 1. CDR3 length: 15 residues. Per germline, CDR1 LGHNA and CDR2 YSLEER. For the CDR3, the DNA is TGCGCCAGCAGCCAAGCGGGGGGGCGCACAGATACGCAGTATTTT. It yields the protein CASSQAGGRTDTQYF.

Written as DNA, the CDR3 is TGCGCCAGCAGCCCCGGGACTAGCGGGGACGCCTACGAGCAGTACTTC. This gives the protein CASSPGTSGDAYEQYF. This chain uses TRBV4-1 with TRBJ2-7, with TRBD2 identical over 13 bases. The CDR3 extends over 16 amino acids. J gave up 2 bases and V 4 bases, and 5 bases lay outside the gene matches. The germline gives CDR1 MGHRA, CDR2 YSYEKL.

The CDR3 sequence: CATSRDRERGNGYTF. The CDR3 DNA is TGTGCCACCAGCAGAGACAGGGAGAGGGGCAATGGCTACACCTTC. The chain combines TRBV15 with TRBJ1-2; the D gene is possibly TRBD1 (5 bases). Deletions cut 0 bases from V and 6 bases from J, with 14 bases between. Germline V gene data show CDR1 as LNHNV and CDR2 as YYDKDF (reference sequence). This CDR3 has 15 residues.

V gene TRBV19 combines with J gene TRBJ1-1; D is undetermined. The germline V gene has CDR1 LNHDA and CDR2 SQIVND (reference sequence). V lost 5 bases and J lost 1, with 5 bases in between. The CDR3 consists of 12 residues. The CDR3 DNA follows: TGTGCCAGTAGTGCAGGGAACACTGAAGCTTTCTTT. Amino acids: CASSAGNTEAFF. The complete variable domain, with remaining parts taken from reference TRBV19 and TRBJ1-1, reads DGGITQSPKYLFRKEGQNVTLSCEQNLNHDAMYWYRQDPGQGLRLIYYSQIVNDFQKGDIAEGYSVSREKKESFPLTVTSAQKNPTAFYLCASSAGNTEAFFGQGTRLTVV.

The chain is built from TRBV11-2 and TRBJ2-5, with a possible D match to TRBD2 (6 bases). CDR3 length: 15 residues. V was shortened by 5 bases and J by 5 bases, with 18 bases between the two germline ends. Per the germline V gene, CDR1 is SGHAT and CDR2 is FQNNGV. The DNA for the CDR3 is TGTGCCAGCAGCGCTATAGGGCGACTAGAGGAGACCCAGTACTTC. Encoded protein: CASSAIGRLEETQYF.

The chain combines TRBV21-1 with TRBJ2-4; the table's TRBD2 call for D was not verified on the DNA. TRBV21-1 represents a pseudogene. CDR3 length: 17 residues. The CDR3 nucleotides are TGTGCCAGCAGCAAAGGGACCGTGGAGGAGGCCAAAAACATTCAGTACTTC. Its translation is CASSKGTVEEAKNIQYF.

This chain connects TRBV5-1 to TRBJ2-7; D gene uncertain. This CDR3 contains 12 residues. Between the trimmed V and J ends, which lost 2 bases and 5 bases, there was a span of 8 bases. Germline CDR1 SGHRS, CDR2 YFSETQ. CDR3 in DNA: TGCGCCAGCAGCTTTCAGAGAGACGAGCAGTACTTC. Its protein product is CASSFQRDEQYF.

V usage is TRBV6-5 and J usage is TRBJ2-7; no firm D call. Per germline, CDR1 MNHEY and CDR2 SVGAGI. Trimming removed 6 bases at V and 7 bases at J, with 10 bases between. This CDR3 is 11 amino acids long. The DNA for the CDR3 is TGTGCCAGCAGCTCCATATGGGAGCAGTACTTC. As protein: CASSSIWEQYF.

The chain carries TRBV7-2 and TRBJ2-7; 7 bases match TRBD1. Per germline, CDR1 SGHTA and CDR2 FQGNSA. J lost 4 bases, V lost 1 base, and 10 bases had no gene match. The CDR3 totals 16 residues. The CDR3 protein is CASSLVGGTARYEQYF. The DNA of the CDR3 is TGTGCCAGCAGCTTAGTAGGGGGCACCGCGAGGTACGAGCAGTACTTC.

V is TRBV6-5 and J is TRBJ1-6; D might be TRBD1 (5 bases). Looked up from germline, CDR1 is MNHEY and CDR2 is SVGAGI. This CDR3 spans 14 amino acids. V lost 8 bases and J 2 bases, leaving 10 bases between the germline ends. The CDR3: CASCDSTYNSPLHF. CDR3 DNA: TGTGCCAGCTGTGACAGCACCTATAATTCACCCCTCCACTTT.

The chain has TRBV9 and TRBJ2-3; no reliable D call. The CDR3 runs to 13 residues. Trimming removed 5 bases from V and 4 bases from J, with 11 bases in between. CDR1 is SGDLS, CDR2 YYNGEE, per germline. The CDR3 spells CASSHKSADTQYF. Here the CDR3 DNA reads TGTGCCAGCAGTCATAAATCGGCAGATACGCAGTATTTT.

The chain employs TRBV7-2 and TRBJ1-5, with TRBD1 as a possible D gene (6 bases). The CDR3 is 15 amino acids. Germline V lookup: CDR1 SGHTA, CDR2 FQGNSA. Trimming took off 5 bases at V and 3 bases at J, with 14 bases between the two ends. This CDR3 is CASSESQGPNQPQHF. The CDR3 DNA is TGTGCCAGCAGCGAATCACAGGGTCCCAATCAGCCCCAGCATTTT.

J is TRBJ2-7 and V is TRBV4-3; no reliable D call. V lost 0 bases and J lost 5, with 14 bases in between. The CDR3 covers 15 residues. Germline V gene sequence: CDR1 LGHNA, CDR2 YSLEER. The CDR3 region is CASSQDLSDPDEQYF. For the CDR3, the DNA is TGCGCCAGCAGCCAAGATCTTTCGGACCCCGACGAGCAGTACTTC.

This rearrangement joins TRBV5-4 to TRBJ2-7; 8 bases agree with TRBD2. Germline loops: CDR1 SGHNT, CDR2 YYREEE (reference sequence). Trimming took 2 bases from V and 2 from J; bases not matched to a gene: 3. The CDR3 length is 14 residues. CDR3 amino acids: CASSFYGGAYEQYF. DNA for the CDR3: TGTGCCAGCAGCTTCTACGGGGGGGCCTACGAGCAGTACTTC. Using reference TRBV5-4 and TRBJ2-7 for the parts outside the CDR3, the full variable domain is ETGVTQSPTHLIKTRGQQVTLRCSSQSGHNTVSWYQQALGQGPQFIFQYYREEENGRGNFPPRFSGLQFPNYSSELNVNALELDDSALYLCASSFYGGAYEQYFGPGTRLTVT.

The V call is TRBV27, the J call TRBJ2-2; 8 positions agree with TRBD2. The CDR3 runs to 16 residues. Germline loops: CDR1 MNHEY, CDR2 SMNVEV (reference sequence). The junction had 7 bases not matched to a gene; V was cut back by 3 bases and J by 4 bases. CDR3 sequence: CASSLRRGAVTGELFF. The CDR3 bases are TGTGCCAGCAGTTTGAGGCGGGGGGCCGTCACCGGGGAGCTGTTTTTT.

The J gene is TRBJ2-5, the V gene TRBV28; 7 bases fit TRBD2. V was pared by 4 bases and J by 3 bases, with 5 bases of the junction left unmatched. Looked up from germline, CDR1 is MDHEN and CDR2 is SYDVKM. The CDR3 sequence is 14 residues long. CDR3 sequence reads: CASSYWGGEETQYF. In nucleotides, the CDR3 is TGTGCCAGCAGTTATTGGGGGGGGGAAGAGACCCAGTACTTC.